This T cell receptor (beta chain) was profiled in a study of breast tumors, draining lymph nodes, adjacent tissues. Study findings and constraints: Findings are consistent with lymph node origin and intratumoral expansion of most tumor T cells. Compared with lymph nodes, tumors were less diverse; compared with nontumor tissue, more. Data only fit, rather than demonstrated, lymph node origin of most tumor T cells.

Breast cancer patients provided tissue from their axillary draining lymph nodes. As for this clonotype: The antigen remains unidentified.

The CDR3 has 15 residues. The V and J ends lost 5 bases and 0 bases respectively, with 14 bases between them. In germline, CDR1 is MNHNS, CDR2 SASEGT. One entry per CDR3 protein results from TCRdb running MiXCR on the multiplex PCR reads. Here the sample spans over 200,000 distinct CDR3 sequences, 34% being singletons. The source is a female donor with breast cancer. Some clones in this sample may be carry-over from other donors' samples. Material for sequencing was axillary lymph node tissue. The chain carries TRBV6-1 and TRBJ2-7; tentatively, D is TRBD1 (5 bases). CDR3 DNA sequence: TGTGCCAGCAGTCAGCTACAGGCGGCCTCCTACGAGCAGTACTTC. It translates to CASSQLQAASYEQYF.